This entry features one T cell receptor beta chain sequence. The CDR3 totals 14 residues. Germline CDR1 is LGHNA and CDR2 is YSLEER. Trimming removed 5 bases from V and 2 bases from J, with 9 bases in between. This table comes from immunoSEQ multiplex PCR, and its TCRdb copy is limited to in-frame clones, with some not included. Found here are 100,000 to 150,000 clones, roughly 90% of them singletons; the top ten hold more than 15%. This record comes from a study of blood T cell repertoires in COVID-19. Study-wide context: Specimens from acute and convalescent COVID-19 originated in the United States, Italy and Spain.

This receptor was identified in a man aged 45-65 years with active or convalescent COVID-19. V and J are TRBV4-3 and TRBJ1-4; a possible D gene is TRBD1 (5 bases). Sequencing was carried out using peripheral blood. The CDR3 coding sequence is TGCGCCAGCAGCTGGGGCTTTACTAATGAAAAACTGTTTTTT. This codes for CASSWGFTNEKLFF.